This T cell receptor beta chain was captured in a study of blood T cells in healthy people across ages. Background on the study: The template switching approach captured approximately one barcoded beta molecule for every two T cells.

This clonotype came up a few times. Sample-barcoded 5' priming and a J-beta primer mix drove a second PCR of roughly 6 to 12 cycles. In TCRdb, the 5' RACE reads were re-called with MiXCR into one record per CDR3 protein. This sample has some 920,000 distinct CDR3 sequences; just over 50% occur once, and the top ten carry about a fifth. Germline V lookup: CDR1 WNHNN, CDR2 SYGVQD (reference sequence). CDR3 length: 14 residues. Between the trimmed V and J ends, which lost 2 bases and 3 bases, there was a span of 10 bases. The sequencing sample was made of blood. The V gene is TRBV10-1, the J gene TRBJ2-5; TRBD2 might be the D (6 bases). This receptor was obtained from a woman aged 60-75 years in good health. The CDR3, as DNA: TGCGCCAGCAGTGAGACTAGCCGTGAAGAGACCCAGTACTTC. Encoded protein: CASSETSREETQYF.